Sequencing of this TCR beta chain was carried out in a study of blood T cell repertoires in COVID-19. Study-wide background: Nucleic acid was either cDNA or gDNA, and it came from T cells, B-cell-depleted T cells, or PBMCs.

The J segment lost 2 bases and the V segment lost 3 bases, leaving 7 bases of the junction unmatched. CDR1 and CDR2 from the germline V gene are SGHRS and YFSETQ. This CDR3 is 15 amino acids long. Libraries were prepared by immunoSEQ multiplex PCR; TCRdb keeps only in-frame clonotypes and omits some of them. The sample records around 200,000 clones, under 85% being singletons. The source of this sequence is a human donor in a cohort sampled during active COVID-19. Sequencing was performed on peripheral blood. The chain couples TRBV5-1 to TRBJ2-7; TRBD1 aligns across 8 bases. The CDR3, as DNA: TGCGCCAGCAGCTCCGGACAGGGTACGGCCTACGAGCAGTACTTC. Translated: CASSSGQGTAYEQYF.